Below, 3 T cell receptor beta chains from the same sample are listed, as sequenced in a study of cytomegalovirus exposure and HLA in healthy donors. Sequencing used immunoSEQ multiplex PCR; TCRdb keeps in-frame clones, though not all of them. Among 100,000 to 150,000 clones listed, more than 75% were seen once. The specimen was PBMCs. The receptors originated from a woman aged 25 to 39 in good health and CMV-seronegative.

The chain combines TRBV10-2 with TRBJ2-7; no firm D call. Trimming took 3 bases from V and 1 from J, leaving 10 bases between them. The germline V gene has CDR1 WSHSY and CDR2 SAAADI. The CDR3 has 14 amino acids. The CDR3 region is CASSDLPHSYEQYF. CDR3 bases: TGCGCCAGCAGTGATCTACCGCATTCCTACGAGCAGTACTTC.

The rearrangement links TRBV12-5 to TRBJ2-7, with D possibly being TRBD1 (6 bases). CDR1 LGHNT and CDR2 FRNRAP come from the germline V gene. Trimming pared 2 bases from V and 2 bases from J, leaving 10 bases between. The CDR3 covers 14 residues. The CDR3 protein is CASGLWTATYEQYF. CDR3 bases: TGTGCTAGTGGTTTGTGGACAGCCACCTACGAGCAGTACTTC.

The chain carries TRBV10-1 and TRBJ2-3; 8 nucleotides align to TRBD1. Trimming at V came to 2 bases and at J to 5 bases, leaving 9 bases not matched to a gene. Germline loops: CDR1 WNHNN, CDR2 SYGVQD (reference sequence). This CDR3 has 16 amino acids. The CDR3 loop is CASSEDGQGAGDTQYF. For the CDR3, the DNA is TGCGCCAGCAGTGAGGATGGTCAGGGGGCGGGAGATACGCAGTATTTT.